This TCR beta chain was sequenced for a study of regulatory T cells in long-lasting Graves disease. V lost 2 bases and J lost 10, with 17 bases in between. Germline V gene data show CDR1 as MNHEY and CDR2 as SVGAGI. The CDR3 is 15 amino acids. Indicated time point: persistent/refractory GD, antithyroid drugs over 5 years with positive TRAb. Scientists built the TCR library using RNA that was extracted from PBMCs. iRepertoire HTBI primers and Arm-PCR of CDR3 regions built TCR beta libraries. TCRdb re-called the multiplex PCR reads with MiXCR, one entry per CDR3 protein. The profile shows hundreds of thousands of distinct CDR3 sequences, approximately 22% of them singletons.

The sequence derives from a female donor with Graves disease. The input for sequencing was peripheral blood mononuclear cells (PBMCs), taken when the disease was refractory, from a patient treated with antithyroid drugs. The chain carries TRBV6-5 and TRBJ1-4, with D unresolved. CDR3 in DNA: TGTGCCAGCAGTTACGGGAGGTTCTGGGAGGGAAAACTGTTTTTT. Encoded protein: CASSYGRFWEGKLFF.